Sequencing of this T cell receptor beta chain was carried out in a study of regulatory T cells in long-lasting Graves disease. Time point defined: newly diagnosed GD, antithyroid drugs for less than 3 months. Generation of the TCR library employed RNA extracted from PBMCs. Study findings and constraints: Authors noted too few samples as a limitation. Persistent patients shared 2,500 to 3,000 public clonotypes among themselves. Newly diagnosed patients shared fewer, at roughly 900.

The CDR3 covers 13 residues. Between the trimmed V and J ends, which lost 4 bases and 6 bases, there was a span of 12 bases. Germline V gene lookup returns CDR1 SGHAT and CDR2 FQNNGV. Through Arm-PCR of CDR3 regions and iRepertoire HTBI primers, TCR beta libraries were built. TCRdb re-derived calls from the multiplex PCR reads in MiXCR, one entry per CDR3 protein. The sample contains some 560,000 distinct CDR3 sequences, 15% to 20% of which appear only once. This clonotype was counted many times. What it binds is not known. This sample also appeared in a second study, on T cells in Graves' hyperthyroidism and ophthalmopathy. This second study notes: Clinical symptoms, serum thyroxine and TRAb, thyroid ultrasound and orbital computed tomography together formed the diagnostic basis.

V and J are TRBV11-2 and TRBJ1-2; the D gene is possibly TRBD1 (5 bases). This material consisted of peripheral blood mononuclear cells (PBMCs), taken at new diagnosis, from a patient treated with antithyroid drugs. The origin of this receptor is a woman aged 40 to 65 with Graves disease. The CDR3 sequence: CASSSHGADGYTF. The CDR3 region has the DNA TGTGCCAGCAGCTCCCACGGGGCTGATGGCTACACCTTC.